Presented here are 20 T cell receptor beta chains from one specimen sequenced in a study of T cell repertoires in ileal Crohn's disease. The protocol was immunoSEQ multiplex PCR, while the TCRdb copy is restricted to in-frame clones and leaves out a portion. The sample records approximately 13,000 clones, 70% to 90% being singletons. The specimen was ileal tissue. These receptors were obtained from an adult with Crohn's disease.

The chain couples TRBV6-1 to TRBJ2-5; 14 nucleotides line up with TRBD2. The CDR3 sequence is 15 residues long. V lost 3 bases, J lost 6 bases, and 3 bases stayed unmatched. CDR1 is MNHNS and CDR2 is SASEGT in the germline V gene. CDR3 sequence (DNA): TGTGCCAGCAGTGAGGGGACTAGCGGGGGCAAGACCCAGTACTTC. Residues: CASSEGTSGGKTQYF.

V is TRBV19 and J is TRBJ2-5; TRBD1 aligns across 8 bases. The DNA end favors TRBJ2-7, so the J call may be wrong. The CDR3 sequence is 14 residues long. Germline CDR1 reads LNHDA; CDR2 reads SQIVND (reference sequence). The DNA of the CDR3 is TGTGCCAGTAGTATGACAGGGGCGACCTACGAGCAGTACTTC. Its translation: CASSMTGATYEQYF.

The CDR3 protein is CASSPRGGTEAFF. CDR3 DNA sequence: TGCGCCAGCAGCCCCCGCGGGGGCACTGAAGCTTTCTTT. This chain connects TRBV4-3 to TRBJ1-1; TRBD1 is a possible D gene (5 bases). V was trimmed by 4 bases and J by 4 bases, leaving 10 bases between them. Germline CDR1 and CDR2: LGHNA and YSLEER. The length of the CDR3 is 13 residues.

V usage is TRBV5-1 and J usage is TRBJ2-7; 10 bases map to TRBD1. The CDR3 extends over 15 amino acids. V shed 4 bases, J shed 4 bases, and the junction held 8 bases outside the gene matches. Germline V CDR1 and CDR2: SGHRS, YFSETQ. The CDR3: CASSPGGTGAYEQYF. The DNA of the CDR3 is TGCGCCAGCAGCCCGGGGGGGACAGGGGCATACGAGCAGTACTTC.

J is TRBJ2-2 and V is TRBV7-9; D is unresolved. The V gene's germline CDR1 is SEHNR and CDR2 FQNEAQ (reference sequence). The CDR3 has 11 residues. V lost 5 bases, J lost 6 bases, and 4 bases lay in between. The CDR3 sequence is CASSLPGELFF. CDR3 DNA: TGTGCCAGCAGCCTCCCCGGGGAGCTGTTTTTT.

The chain combines TRBV6-6 with TRBJ1-2, with TRBD1 identical over 9 bases. This CDR3 is built from 14 residues. Per germline, CDR1 MNHNY and CDR2 SVGAGI (reference sequence). Losses at the gene ends were 5 bases for V and 4 bases for J; bases not matched to a gene: 5. The CDR3 coding sequence is TGTGCCAGCAGTCCCGGACAGGGGACCTATGGCTACACCTTC. Amino acid sequence: CASSPGQGTYGYTF.

This chain links TRBV6-5 with TRBJ1-2, with D unresolved. This CDR3 region has 14 residues. Germline V gives CDR1 MNHEY, CDR2 SVGAGI. The ends were cut back, 0 bases at V and 7 bases at J, with 12 bases in the middle. The CDR3 sequence is CASSYSLRTGGYTF. For the CDR3, the DNA is TGTGCCAGCAGTTACTCGCTCCGGACTGGTGGCTACACCTTC.

The chain employs TRBV19 and TRBJ2-5, with 7 bases identical to TRBD2. The DNA matches TRBJ2-7 better at its end, which makes the J call doubtful. CDR3 length: 14 amino acids. Germline V gene lookup returns CDR1 LNHDA and CDR2 SQIVND (reference sequence). CDR3 in DNA: TGTGCCAGTAGTATTTCTAGCGGAGCCTACGAGCAGTACTTC. As protein: CASSISSGAYEQYF.

This sequence joins TRBV13 and TRBJ1-1, with D hard to call. CDR3 length equals 13 residues. Germline loops: CDR1 PRHDT, CDR2 FYEKMQ (reference sequence). V was shortened by 1 base and J by 1 base, with 4 bases between the two germline ends. In DNA, the CDR3 is TGTGCCAGCAGCTTAGAGCCGAACACTGAAGCTTTCTTT. Protein: CASSLEPNTEAFF.

This chain joins TRBV6-6 and TRBJ2-2, with TRBD1 identical over 8 bases. This CDR3 has 15 residues. Germline CDR1 is MNHNY and CDR2 is SVGAGI (reference sequence). V lost 5 bases to trimming and J lost 5 bases; unmatched junction nucleotides: 7. CDR3 residues: CASSKDRGGTGELFF. The CDR3 DNA reads as TGTGCCAGCAGTAAAGACAGGGGAGGAACCGGGGAGCTGTTTTTT.

The chain carries TRBV29-1 and TRBJ2-5; the D gene is possibly TRBD2 (5 bases). This CDR3 has 14 amino acids. The germline V and J ends were trimmed by 3 bases and 5 bases, with 16 bases remaining between them. Germline values: CDR1 SQVTM, CDR2 ANQGSEA. The CDR3 bases are TGCAGCGTTGATCGATCGAGGGCCGGTGAGACCCAGTACTTC. Translating gives CSVDRSRAGETQYF.

The chain has TRBV27 and TRBJ2-6; no definite D call. With 6 bases removed from V and 0 bases from J, the gap between germline ends came to 12 bases. Germline V CDR1 and CDR2: MNHEY, SMNVEV (reference sequence). The CDR3 runs to 16 residues. CDR3 protein: CASSRYQTSGANVLTF. The CDR3 region has the DNA TGTGCCAGCAGCCGGTACCAAACCTCTGGGGCCAACGTCCTGACTTTC.

In its sample, this clone was seen once. The chain joins TRBV5-1 to TRBJ2-3; TRBD2 is a possible D gene (7 bases). This CDR3 region has 16 residues. CDR1 and CDR2 (germline): SGHRS, YFSETQ. Trimming left V 5 bases short and J 2 bases short, with 18 bases between. The CDR3 loop reads CASRPGAGASTDTQYF. CDR3 bases: TGCGCCAGCAGACCGGGGGCGGGGGCTTCCACAGATACGCAGTATTTT.

V gene TRBV5-1 combines with J gene TRBJ2-3, with 7 bases aligning to TRBD1. This CDR3 spans 16 amino acids. V lost 2 bases, J lost 0 bases, and 6 bases stayed unmatched. In germline, CDR1 is SGHRS, CDR2 YFSETQ. The DNA of the CDR3 is TGCGCCAGCAGCTTTCTGACAGGGAGAAGCACAGATACGCAGTATTTT. It yields the protein CASSFLTGRSTDTQYF. Variable domain in full (rest from reference TRBV5-1 and TRBJ2-3): KAGVTQTPRYLIKTRGQQVTLSCSPISGHRSVSWYQQTPGQGLQFLFEYFSETQRNKGNFPGRFSGRQFSNSRSEMNVSTLELGDSALYLCASSFLTGRSTDTQYFGPGTRLTVL.

The chain has TRBV29-1 and TRBJ1-5; TRBD1 agrees at 8 bases. The CDR3 runs to 12 residues. The V gene end was trimmed by 7 bases and the J gene end by 4 bases; junction bases not matched to a gene: 3. Germline lookup yields CDR1 SQVTM and CDR2 ANQGSEA. As DNA, the CDR3 is TGCAGCGCTAGGACAGGGAATCAGCCCCAGCATTTT. It translates to CSARTGNQPQHF.

The chain employs TRBV27 and TRBJ2-1; tentative D call: TRBD1 (6 bases). Per the germline V gene, CDR1 is MNHEY and CDR2 is SMNVEV (reference sequence). V was cut by 2 bases and J by 8 bases, with 13 bases left in between. CDR3 length: 14 residues. The CDR3 region is CASSLSRRGDEQFF. The DNA of the CDR3 is TGTGCCAGCAGTTTAAGTCGCAGGGGCGATGAGCAGTTCTTC.

This clone was detected only a few times. The rearrangement joins TRBV30 to TRBJ2-5; 8 bases align to TRBD2. Per germline, CDR1 GTSNPN and CDR2 SVGIG (reference sequence). V was clipped by 5 bases and J by 4 bases; unmatched bases: 12. CDR3 length equals 15 residues. CDR3 amino acids: CAWGELAGIRETQYF. The CDR3 coding sequence is TGTGCCTGGGGGGAATTAGCGGGAATCAGAGAGACCCAGTACTTC. The variable domain in full, completed from reference TRBV30 and TRBJ2-5, reads SQTIHQWPATLVQPVGSPLSLECTVEGTSNPNLYWYRQAAGRGLQLLFYSVGIGQISSEVPQNLSASRPQDRQFILSSKKLLLSDSGFYLCAWGELAGIRETQYFGPGTRLLVL.

The chain joins TRBV9 to TRBJ1-5, with D possibly being TRBD1 (5 bases). CDR3 length: 15 amino acids. The germline V and J ends were trimmed by 4 bases and 4 bases, with 15 bases remaining between them. The germline gives CDR1 SGDLS, CDR2 YYNGEE. The CDR3, as DNA: TGTGCCAGCAGCCGGAATTCTCAGGGAAATCAGCCCCAGCATTTT. Translated: CASSRNSQGNQPQHF.

The chain recombines TRBV30 with TRBJ1-2; no clear D. The V gene lost 3 bases and the J gene lost 0 bases, with 14 bases spanning the gap. The CDR3 runs 15 residues. From germline, CDR1 is GTSNPN and CDR2 SVGIG (reference sequence). For the CDR3, the DNA is TGTGCCTGGAGCAGTTCCGGTCAGGCTAACTATGGCTACACCTTC. Translation: CAWSSSGQANYGYTF.

The V call is TRBV19, the J call TRBJ2-1; TRBD1 might be the D (5 bases). In germline, CDR1 is LNHDA, CDR2 SQIVND (reference sequence). This CDR3 has 12 amino acids. The germline V and J ends were trimmed by 9 bases and 12 bases, with 18 bases remaining between them. This chain's CDR3 is CASQSPGQGQFF. The CDR3 nucleotides are TGTGCCAGCCAAAGTCCAGGGCAGGGGCAGTTCTTC.